Listed here are 8 T cell receptor beta chains from one sample, sequenced in a study of TIL therapy for anti-PD-1-resistant metastatic lung cancer. Sequencing used immunoSEQ v3. The assay was immunoSEQ multiplex PCR, and TCRdb's table has in-frame clones only and misses some. The repertoire holds 2,600 or so clones, with roughly 75% as singletons. The time point denotes: pre-treatment sample, taken before nivolumab and TIL therapy. Pleural nodules or supraclavicular lymph nodes made up most of the excised metastases sampled. The sample consisted of tumor tissue, taken at baseline. The source of these receptors is a person aged 25-79 years with non-small cell lung cancer. Some clones in this sample may be carry-over from other donors' samples.

V and J are TRBV10-3 and TRBJ2-3; perhaps TRBD1 as D (6 bases). With 3 bases removed from V and 2 bases from J, the gap between germline ends came to 9 bases. The CDR3 contains 14 residues. Germline CDR1 reads ENHRY; CDR2 reads SYGVKD. CDR3 in DNA: TGTGCCATCAGTGATGGACAGCTCACAGATACGCAGTATTTT. As protein: CAISDGQLTDTQYF.

This clone occurred once. The rearrangement links TRBV30 to TRBJ2-4; 10 bases are a match to TRBD1. CDR3 length: 18 residues. Looked up from germline, CDR1 is GTSNPN and CDR2 is SVGIG (reference sequence). With V trimmed by 2 bases and J by 0 bases, 10 bases remained unmatched. The CDR3, as DNA: TGTGCCTGGAGTTCCCACCCCCGACAGGGGGCAGCCAAAAACATTCAGTACTTC. It specifies CAWSSHPRQGAAKNIQYF.

V usage is TRBV11-3 and J usage is TRBJ1-3; D perhaps matches TRBD1 (5 bases). CDR3 length equals 10 residues. Per the germline V gene, CDR1 is SGHNT and CDR2 is YENEEA. V lost 10 bases, J lost 10 bases, and 11 bases lay in between. The CDR3 sequence: CATRARTIYF. The CDR3 bases are TGTGCCACCAGGGCTCGAACCATATATTTT.

The gene calls are TRBV4-3 and TRBJ1-5; no firm D call. Trimming pared 0 bases from V and 6 bases from J, leaving 9 bases between. The CDR3 sequence is 14 residues long. CDR1 and CDR2 from the germline V gene are LGHNA and YSLEER. The CDR3 DNA reads as TGCGCCAGCAGCCAAGATGTTCGCACTCAGCCCCAGCATTTT. Translation: CASSQDVRTQPQHF.

This CDR3 reads CASSLVPGAWEDTQYF. The DNA for the CDR3 is TGCGCCAGCAGCTTGGTTCCAGGGGCGTGGGAAGATACGCAGTATTTT. This sequence joins TRBV5-1 and TRBJ2-3, with D possibly matching TRBD1 (6 bases). Germline CDR1 reads SGHRS; CDR2 reads YFSETQ. The CDR3 is 16 amino acids. The V end lost 0 bases, the J end lost 5 bases, and 16 bases lay between the germline ends.

The chain recombines TRBV18 with TRBJ1-1; possibly TRBD1 for D (5 bases). This CDR3 is built from 11 residues. Germline CDR1 reads KGHSH; CDR2 reads LQKENI. Trimming removed 5 bases at V and 7 bases at J, with 8 bases between. The CDR3, as DNA: TGTGCCAGCTCATGGGGGTTTGAAGCTTTCTTT. It codes for CASSWGFEAFF. Filled out from reference TRBV18 and TRBJ1-1, the complete variable domain reads NAGVMQNPRHLVRRRGQEARLRCSPMKGHSHVYWYRQLPEEGLKFMVYLQKENIIDESGMPKERFSAEFPKEGPSILRIQQVVRGDSAAYFCASSWGFEAFFGQGTRLTVV.

This clone qualifies as large (0.1 to 1%). The J gene is TRBJ1-2, the V gene TRBV7-9; D is unresolved. There are 13 residues in the CDR3. Deletions cut 6 bases from V and 3 bases from J, with 11 bases between. Germline V CDR1 and CDR2: SEHNR, FQNEAQ (reference sequence). The CDR3 sequence: CASRDGLDYGYTF. The CDR3 DNA is TGTGCCAGCAGGGACGGGCTCGACTATGGCTACACCTTC.

The chain employs TRBV2 and TRBJ2-7, with 8 bases fitting TRBD2. The CDR3 length is 14 residues. V lost 2 bases and J lost 1; bases outside the gene matches: 1. Germline loops: CDR1 SNHLY, CDR2 FYNNEI. The CDR3: CASSEKRESYEQYF. The DNA for the CDR3 is TGTGCCAGCAGTGAAAAGCGGGAGTCCTACGAGCAGTACTTC.